The 9 T cell receptor beta chains presented below share a single source sample, sequenced in a study of metastatic and nonmetastatic thyroid tumors. All patients were untreated before thyroid surgery. TCRdb re-called the PCR reads with MiXCR. The sample consists of roughly 42,000 clones, 15% to 20% of them appearing once. The sequencing sample was made of tumor tissue. The receptors derive from a female donor with papillary thyroid cancer or a benign thyroid nodule (not recorded which). Some clones in this sample may be carry-over from other donors' samples.

This clone was observed many times. The genes are TRBV18 and TRBJ2-2, with no clear D. With 4 bases removed from V and 5 bases from J, the gap between germline ends came to 11 bases. Germline V gene lookup returns CDR1 KGHSH and CDR2 LQKENI. The CDR3 contains 14 residues. The CDR3, as DNA: TGTGCCAGCTCACTTCTAGACAATACCGGGGAGCTGTTTTTT. This translates into CASSLLDNTGELFF.

A note on this clone: Since a much larger clone is just one base distant, this may be a read error. The rearrangement uses TRBV7-6 and TRBJ2-2, with D maybe TRBD1 (6 bases). The length of the CDR3 is 15 residues. Germline V gene sequence: CDR1 SGHVS, CDR2 FNYEAQ. Trimming left V 1 base short and J 3 bases short, with 9 bases between. The CDR3 protein is CASSLVQGDTGELFF. CDR3 sequence (DNA): TGTGCCAGCAGCTTAGTACAGGGAGACACCGGGGAGCTGTTTTTT.

Points on this clone: This may be a read error: a much more frequent sequence differs by one nucleotide. The gene calls are TRBV4-1 and TRBJ2-3, with D possibly matching TRBD2 (5 bases). CDR1 MGHRA and CDR2 YSYEKL come from the germline V gene. This CDR3 spans 13 amino acids. The CDR3 sequence: CASIQEESGMQYF. The DNA for the CDR3 is TGCGCCAGCATCCAAGAGGAATCCGGGATGCAGTATTTT.

The V call is TRBV20-1, the J call TRBJ2-3, with 9 nucleotides matching TRBD2. The CDR3 is 15 residues long. Per germline, CDR1 DFQATT and CDR2 SNEGSKA (reference sequence). Trimming took 3 bases from V and 1 from J; bases not matched to a gene: 5. The CDR3 region is CSARRLAEGTDTQYF. The CDR3 DNA reads as TGCAGTGCTAGGCGACTAGCGGAAGGCACAGATACGCAGTATTTT.

This clone was found many times. With a much larger clone just one base away, this may be a read error. The chain combines TRBV6-1 with TRBJ2-3; no reliable D call. Germline-derived CDR1 and CDR2 are MNHNS and SASEGT. Trimming took off 7 bases at V and 2 bases at J, with 4 bases between the two ends. The CDR3 is made up of 11 amino acids. This CDR3 is CASINTDTQYF. For the CDR3, the DNA is TGTGCCAGCATCAACACAGATACGCAGTATTTT.

This clone was detected ten times or more. The chain has TRBV7-9 and TRBJ1-5; tentative D call: TRBD1 (5 bases). Germline loops: CDR1 SEHNR, CDR2 FQNEAQ (reference sequence). Trimming removed 4 bases at V and 2 bases at J, with 15 bases between. The CDR3 extends over 16 amino acids. CDR3 DNA: TGTGCCAGCAGCTCATGGGACTACGAGGGCAATCAGCCCCAGCATTTT. Amino acids: CASSSWDYEGNQPQHF. Filled out from reference TRBV7-9 and TRBJ1-5, the complete variable domain reads DTGVSQNPRHKITKRGQNVTFRCDPISEHNRLYWYRQTLGQGPEFLTYFQNEAQLEKSRLLSDRFSAERPKGSFSTLEIQRTEQGDSAMYLCASSSWDYEGNQPQHFGDGTRLSIL.

At least ten counts were recorded for this clone. The rearrangement joins TRBV5-6 to TRBJ2-7; the match to TRBD1 covers 7 bases. This CDR3 comprises 15 residues. Germline loops: CDR1 SGHDT, CDR2 YYEEEE. Unmatched junction bases numbered 12, after V lost 4 bases and J lost 5 bases. DNA for the CDR3: TGTGCCAGCAGCCCCAAGACAGGGTCGGTCGACGAGCAGTACTTC. The encoded protein is CASSPKTGSVDEQYF.

This clone came up many times. This chain links TRBV7-9 with TRBJ1-1; no reliable D call. Per germline, CDR1 SEHNR and CDR2 FQNEAQ (reference sequence). The CDR3 is 13 residues long. V shed 1 base and J shed 10 bases, with 13 bases lying between them. CDR3 loop: CASSLVASRIAFF. The CDR3 DNA reads TGTGCCAGCAGCTTAGTCGCCTCTCGGATAGCTTTCTTT. The complete variable domain, with remaining parts taken from reference TRBV7-9 and TRBJ1-1, reads DTGVSQNPRHKITKRGQNVTFRCDPISEHNRLYWYRQTLGQGPEFLTYFQNEAQLEKSRLLSDRFSAERPKGSFSTLEIQRTEQGDSAMYLCASSLVASRIAFFGQGTRLTVV.

This clone was detected only a few times. This may be a read error: a much more frequent sequence differs by one nucleotide. The chain links TRBV11-2 to TRBJ2-2, with 9 bases matching TRBD2. Germline V gene data show CDR1 as SGHAT and CDR2 as FQNNGV. The CDR3 is 18 amino acids. V lost 1 base to trimming and J lost 0 bases; unmatched junction nucleotides: 6. The CDR3 spells CASSLGLAGSSNTGELFF. CDR3 DNA: TGTGCCAGCAGCTTAGGCCTAGCGGGGTCCTCGAACACCGGGGAGCTGTTTTTT.